Here is one T cell receptor (beta chain) with its context. Its antigen target is currently unknown. No quality values exist for individual bases; no much larger clone is one base distant. This entry comes from a study of blood T cells in healthy people across ages (dated by TCRdb to between 2014 and 2016). In terms of the full investigation: In model experiments, roughly one uniquely barcoded TCR beta cDNA molecule per two T cells was captured by template switching. Age-related changes in TCR beta repertoire diversity were measured in the study by deep sequencing normalized with unique cDNA molecular identifiers. Donors were grouped into four age groups: young (average 16 years), middle-aged (about 40), aged (around 62) and long-lived (around 82). To avoid experimental bias, donors of different ages were randomly spread across the sequencing lanes. Using the same blood draw, the study looked at two additional independent replicas of 1 million unique cDNA reads for two donors, one aged 18 to 29 and the other aged 80 or older.

V is shortened by 6 bases, J by 3 bases, and the region joining them spans 21 bases. Taken from the germline V gene, the CDR1 and CDR2 loops are SNHLY and FYNNEI. Reading from cysteine to phenylalanine, the CDR3 counts 17 amino acids. Just CDR3 DNA is preserved here, 51 bases in frame from base 1. The protocol used for the library was 5' RACE. Sequencing was carried out with an Illumina HiSeq 2500. A second PCR of roughly 7 to 11 cycles was performed with a sample-barcoded 5' primer and a J-beta primer mix. A template-switch 5' adaptor carrying 12 random nucleotides introduced a unique molecular identifier onto each TCR beta cDNA molecule. At least 3 million CDR3-containing paired-end reads were obtained from each sample. First-strand cDNA was synthesized from all RNA with the Mint cDNA synthesis kit, primed by a TRBC-specific oligonucleotide. After uracil-DNA glycosylase treatment, a first 18-cycle PCR used universal primers M1SS and BC2_uni_R on all cDNA. Per the source publication's procedure: Normalization of each sample was performed by random selection of 1 million high-quality reads, each carrying a distinct molecular identifier. Instead of being binned into consensus sequences, reads that shared molecular identifiers were thrown out. MiTCR, set to a Q25 quality threshold and the strictest error-elimination algorithm, was used for CDR3 identification, clonotype clustering and error correction. A nonparametric unseen species model with Euler transformation was used to estimate a lower bound on total TCR beta diversity. In TCRdb, the public reads were trimmed at Q25 with fastp and aligned with MiXCR, with productive beta chains retained. CDR3 protein sequences are deduplicated, and each keeps its most common genes and DNA. TCRdb's processing, not the authors' own work, is the source of the V and J calls. The sample records hundreds of thousands of distinct CDR3 sequences, approximately 53% of which are singletons. The top ten clones comprise 20% to 30% of the sample.

Systemically healthy Caucasian individuals from Russia, approximately 39 in total and aged about 6 to 95 years, were included as donors. Around 10 milliliters of peripheral blood were collected from each donor into EDTA-treated Vacutainer tubes. PBMCs were isolated by Ficoll-Paque density-gradient centrifugation, with at least 6 million obtained per sample. Trizol reagent was used to extract total RNA from the PBMCs, yielding at least 6 micrograms per sample. For every donor, flow cytometry on a PBMC aliquot measured the percentage of naive CD45RAhigh/CD27high T cells. What the study reported, not specific to this receptor: Because the CMV infection status of the donors was unknown, age-related changes in expanded clonotypes may potentially have been confounded. Because profiling used bulk unsorted PBMCs, naive and antigen-experienced compartments could not be compared conclusively. Estimates of total diversity based on one million sequenced T cells were regarded as lower bounds and as underestimates. As age increased, observed TCR beta diversity per million T cells dropped in a roughly linear way, and a significant reduction was already evident by age 40. Compared with the aged group, the long-lived group had more naive CD4+ T cells, fewer expanded clones and increased TCR diversity, a pattern suggesting age selection. The percentage of naive T cells measured by flow cytometry correlated strongly with observed TCR beta diversity.

Sequencing was performed on blood. Here the chain combines TRBV2 and TRBJ2-4; the D gene cannot be resolved beyond TRBD1 or TRBD2, each matching 6 bases. The TCR comes from a middle-aged man in good health. The nucleotide sequence reads TGTGCCAGCAGACCCACGGAGGGGGACATATTCAAAAACATTCAGTACTTC. This sequence encodes CASRPTEGDIFKNIQYF.